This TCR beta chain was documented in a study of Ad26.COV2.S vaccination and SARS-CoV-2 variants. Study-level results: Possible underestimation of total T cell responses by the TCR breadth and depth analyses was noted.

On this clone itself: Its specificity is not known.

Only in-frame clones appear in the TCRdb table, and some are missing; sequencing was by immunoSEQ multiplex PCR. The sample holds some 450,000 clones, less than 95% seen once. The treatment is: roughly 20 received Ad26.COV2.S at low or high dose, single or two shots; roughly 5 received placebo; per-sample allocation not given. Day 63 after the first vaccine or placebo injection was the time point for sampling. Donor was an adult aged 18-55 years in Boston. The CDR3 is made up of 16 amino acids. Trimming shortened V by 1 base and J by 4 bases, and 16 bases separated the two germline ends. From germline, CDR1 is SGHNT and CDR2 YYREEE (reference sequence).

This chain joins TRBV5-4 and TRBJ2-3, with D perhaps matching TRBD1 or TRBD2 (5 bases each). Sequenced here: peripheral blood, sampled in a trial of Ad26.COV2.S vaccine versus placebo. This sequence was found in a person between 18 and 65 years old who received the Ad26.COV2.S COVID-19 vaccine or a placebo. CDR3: CASSLPGRGDADTQYF. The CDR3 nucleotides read TGTGCCAGCAGCTTGCCGGGAAGAGGGGATGCAGATACGCAGTATTTT.